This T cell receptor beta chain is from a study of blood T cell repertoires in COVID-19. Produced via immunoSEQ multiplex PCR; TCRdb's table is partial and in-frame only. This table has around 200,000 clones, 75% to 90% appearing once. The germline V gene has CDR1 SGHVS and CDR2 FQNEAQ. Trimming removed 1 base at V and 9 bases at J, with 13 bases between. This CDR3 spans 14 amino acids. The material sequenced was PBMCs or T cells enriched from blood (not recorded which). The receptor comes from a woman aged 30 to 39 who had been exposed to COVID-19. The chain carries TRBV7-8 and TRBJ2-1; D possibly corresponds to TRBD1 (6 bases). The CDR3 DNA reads TGTGCCAGCAGCTTAGTACTGGGGGCGAGTGAGCAGTTCTTC. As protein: CASSLVLGASEQFF.